This TCR beta chain was found in a study of T-cell memory formation after mild COVID-19. TCRdb re-called the 5' RACE reads with MiXCR, one entry per CDR3 protein. The sample lists roughly 200,000 distinct CDR3 sequences; around 20% were seen once. The germline gives CDR1 MNHEY, CDR2 SMNVEV (reference sequence). The CDR3 is made up of 15 amino acids. Losses at the gene ends were 5 bases for V and 1 base for J; bases not matched to a gene: 2. The sequence was obtained from an adult woman who had mild COVID-19 (a few samples of this study predate the infection). Cell type and time point are not known. Sequencing used PBMCs or a T cell subset sorted from them (not recorded which). V usage is TRBV27 and J usage is TRBJ2-2; 9 bases are shared with TRBD1. CDR3 bases: TGTGCCAGCAGTATGGGACAGGGGAACACCGGGGAGCTGTTTTTT. It encodes CASSMGQGNTGELFF.